The T cell receptor beta chain described here comes from a study of blood T cells in healthy people across ages. It was with a sample-barcoded 5' primer and a J-beta primer mix that a second PCR of about 6 to 11 cycles was run. TCRdb independently ran MiXCR on the 5' RACE reads; one entry per CDR3 protein. The repertoire has 700,000 or so distinct CDR3 sequences, about 20% of them found once; the top ten carry approximately 20%. The CDR3 loop spans 17 amino acids. In germline, CDR1 is KGHDR, CDR2 SFDVKD. The V gene lost 2 bases and the J gene lost 2 bases, with 15 bases spanning the gap. Sequencing used blood. The J gene is TRBJ2-1, the V gene TRBV24-1, with D uncertain. This clonotype was sampled from a man between 70 and 80 years old in good health. Here the CDR3 reads CATSDSHRATTYNEQFF. In nucleotides, the CDR3 is TGTGCCACCAGTGATTCACACCGGGCCACCACCTACAATGAGCAGTTCTTC.